This passage covers 16 T cell receptor beta chains from one sample sequenced in a study of cytotoxic CD8 clonotypes in ibrutinib-treated CLL. Method: immunoSEQ multiplex PCR; TCRdb's copy keeps in-frame clones and lacks some. Here the sample spans some 84,000 clones, 86% being singletons. Material: PBMCs, obtained before ibrutinib treatment. These receptors were collected from a human donor with chronic lymphocytic leukemia.

This chain connects TRBV10-2 to TRBJ2-5; weak D call: TRBD1 (6 bases). V was trimmed by 6 bases and J by 5 bases, leaving 13 bases between them. Per the germline V gene, CDR1 is WSHSY and CDR2 is SAAADI. The CDR3 is 13 amino acids. The CDR3 loop is CASRETGSETQYF. The CDR3 DNA follows: TGCGCCAGCAGAGAAACAGGGTCGGAGACCCAGTACTTC.

The chain has TRBV19 and TRBJ1-5, with 7 bases fitting TRBD1. Germline loops: CDR1 LNHDA, CDR2 SQIVND (reference sequence). CDR3 length: 19 residues. V lost 3 bases, J lost 5 bases, and 19 bases stayed unmatched. Written as DNA, the CDR3 is TGTGCCAGTAGTATCGTGTATTTCTCCCCAGGACAGGACGATCAGCCCCAGCATTTT. Its translation: CASSIVYFSPGQDDQPQHF.

This chain connects TRBV10-2 to TRBJ2-7, with 10 bases identical to TRBD2. Germline CDR1 WSHSY, CDR2 SAAADI. CDR3 size: 16 residues. J gave up 6 bases and V 4 bases, and 12 bases lay outside the gene matches. CDR3 region: CASSGRTSGGGSEQYF. The CDR3 DNA sequence: TGCGCCAGCAGTGGGCGGACTAGCGGAGGAGGGAGCGAGCAGTACTTC.

The V gene is TRBV5-1, the J gene TRBJ1-1; 7 nucleotides align to TRBD1. Unmatched junction bases numbered 15, after V lost 4 bases and J lost 0 bases. Germline values: CDR1 SGHRS, CDR2 YFSETQ. The CDR3 sequence is 18 residues long. CDR3 loop: CASSKEGTASTMNTEAFF. The CDR3 region has the DNA TGCGCCAGCAGCAAGGAAGGGACAGCAAGTACAATGAACACTGAAGCTTTCTTT. The whole variable domain, remainder taken from reference TRBV5-1 and TRBJ1-1, is KAGVTQTPRYLIKTRGQQVTLSCSPISGHRSVSWYQQTPGQGLQFLFEYFSETQRNKGNFPGRFSGRQFSNSRSEMNVSTLELGDSALYLCASSKEGTASTMNTEAFFGQGTRLTVV.

The table lists this clone with a few counts. The rearrangement joins TRBV4-3 to TRBJ1-1; 8 nucleotides line up with TRBD1. The CDR3 runs to 14 residues. CDR1 and CDR2 from the germline V gene are LGHNA and YSLEER. V lost 3 bases to trimming and J lost 4 bases; unmatched junction nucleotides: 4. CDR3 region: CASSQDRDGTEAFF. Here the CDR3 DNA reads TGCGCCAGCAGCCAGGACAGGGATGGCACTGAAGCTTTCTTT.

The chain couples TRBV7-6 to TRBJ2-2, with 11 bases that match TRBD2. The CDR3 is 17 amino acids. Per the germline V gene, CDR1 is SGHVS and CDR2 is FNYEAQ. V shed 2 bases, J shed 6 bases, and the junction held 8 bases outside the gene matches. CDR3 bases: TGTGCCAGCAGCTTATCGACTAGCGGGATTTCAGCCGGGGAGCTGTTTTTT. The encoded protein is CASSLSTSGISAGELFF. The full variable domain, with the rest looked up from reference TRBV7-6 and TRBJ2-2, is GAGVSQSPRYKVTKRGQDVALRCDPISGHVSLYWYRQALGQGPEFLTYFNYEAQQDKSGLPNDRFSAERPEGSISTLTIQRTEQRDSAMYRCASSLSTSGISAGELFFGEGSRLTVL.

The V gene is TRBV12-5, the J gene TRBJ2-7, with D hard to call. Trimming pared 3 bases from V and 4 bases from J, leaving 13 bases between. CDR1 is LGHNT and CDR2 is FRNRAP in the germline V gene. This CDR3 has 14 residues. DNA of the CDR3: TGTGCTAGTGGTTTTCACGAGACCCGGTACGAGCAGTACTTC. The encoded protein is CASGFHETRYEQYF.

Written as DNA, the CDR3 is TGCGCCAGCAGCATCGCAGGGTCTGAGACCCAGTACTTC. Translated, it gives CASSIAGSETQYF. This chain uses TRBV5-1 with TRBJ2-5; perhaps TRBD1 as D (5 bases). CDR3 size: 13 residues. Trimming removed 4 bases from V and 5 bases from J, with 12 bases in between. Germline V gene sequence: CDR1 SGHRS, CDR2 YFSETQ.

The J gene is TRBJ1-1, the V gene TRBV30; 9 bases are shared with TRBD1. Germline V gene sequence: CDR1 GTSNPN, CDR2 SVGIG (reference sequence). The CDR3 extends over 13 amino acids. The trim removed 8 bases at V and 6 bases at J, leaving 10 bases unmatched. The DNA for the CDR3 is TGTGCCCGGGACAGGGTCGTTTTTGCTGAAGCTTTCTTT. Residues: CARDRVVFAEAFF.

V gene TRBV7-9 combines with J gene TRBJ1-2; D not resolved. V shed 5 bases and J shed 2 bases, with 6 bases lying between them. The CDR3 has 12 residues. Germline V lookup: CDR1 SEHNR, CDR2 FQNEAQ (reference sequence). CDR3 residues: CASSDDNYGYTF. For the CDR3, the DNA is TGTGCCAGCAGCGATGACAACTATGGCTACACCTTC.

The J gene is TRBJ2-3, the V gene TRBV4-3, with 11 positions matching TRBD2. The V and J ends lost 1 base and 5 bases, in that order; junction bases with no gene match: 5. Per germline, CDR1 LGHNA and CDR2 YSLEER. The CDR3 has 16 residues. CDR3 residues: CASSQGGLADLDTQYF. The CDR3 DNA reads TGCGCCAGCAGCCAAGGGGGACTAGCGGACTTAGATACGCAGTATTTT.

For the CDR3, the DNA is TGTGCCAGCAGCTCATTTTACGAGCAGTACTTC. Translation: CASSSFYEQYF. The chain has TRBV11-1 and TRBJ2-7; D gene ambiguous. V was cut by 4 bases and J by 4 bases, with 5 bases left in between. CDR3 length equals 11 residues. Germline CDR1 is SGHAT and CDR2 is FQDESV (reference sequence).

The V gene is TRBV10-3, the J gene TRBJ2-7; a weak D match, TRBD2 (6 bases). The V end was cut by 3 bases, the J end by 0 bases, with 9 bases between. Germline loops: CDR1 ENHRY, CDR2 SYGVKD. The CDR3 has 14 amino acids. CDR3 residues: CAISELAGSYEQYF. The DNA of the CDR3 is TGTGCCATCAGTGAACTAGCCGGCTCCTACGAGCAGTACTTC.

The chain combines TRBV7-8 with TRBJ2-1; TRBD2 matches 8 bases. This CDR3 contains 16 residues. V shed 1 base, J shed 4 bases, and the junction held 6 bases outside the gene matches. CDR1 SGHVS and CDR2 FQNEAQ come from the germline V gene. For the CDR3, the DNA is TGTGCCAGCAGCTTAGTTGCTAGCGGGCAGTACAATGAGCAGTTCTTC. Its translation is CASSLVASGQYNEQFF. Together with reference TRBV7-8 and TRBJ2-1, the CDR3 gives the full variable domain: GAGVSQSPRYKVAKRGQDVALRCDPISGHVSLFWYQQALGQGPEFLTYFQNEAQLDKSGLPSDRFFAERPEGSVSTLKIQRTQQEDSAVYLCASSLVASGQYNEQFFGPGTRLTVL.

The chain uses TRBV11-3 and TRBJ1-5; D uncertain. Trimming pared 5 bases from V and 7 bases from J, leaving 12 bases between. CDR1 and CDR2 from the germline V gene are SGHNT and YENEEA. The CDR3 covers 13 residues. The CDR3 nucleotides are TGTGCCAGCAGCCGGACCGCGTGGCAGCCCCAGCATTTT. This encodes CASSRTAWQPQHF.

This clone was recorded at least ten times. V usage is TRBV27 and J usage is TRBJ1-1, with 8 bases matching TRBD1. The V gene end was trimmed by 6 bases and the J gene end by 6 bases; junction bases not matched to a gene: 6. Per germline, CDR1 MNHEY and CDR2 SMNVEV (reference sequence). This CDR3 has 13 residues. The CDR3 DNA reads TGTGCCAGCAGGACAGGGGATGTCTCTGAAGCTTTCTTT. Protein sequence: CASRTGDVSEAFF.